The clone carrying this TCR beta chain was detected a few times. Its cognate antigen is unknown. The PCR employed 60 Vbeta primers together with 13 Jbeta primers. Libraries were prepared by immunoSEQ multiplex PCR; TCRdb keeps only in-frame clonotypes and omits some of them. The data show roughly 100,000 clones, approximately 68% seen once. This sample is drawn from a study of cytomegalovirus exposure and HLA in healthy donors. Study summary: One earlier analysis, a look at roughly 180 million T cells, found some 100 million unique TCR beta sequences. Early on, a data release was issued that held roughly 86 million unique TCRs from HLA-typed donors.

Points from the study as a whole: Most TCR sequences showed up rarely, but some public TCRs showed up in many donors. Highly shared sequence variants in one cluster were likely a sequencing artifact.

The CDR3 has 14 amino acids. Trimming pared 2 bases from V and 4 bases from J, leaving 12 bases between. Germline V gives CDR1 SGHTS, CDR2 YDEGEE. V gene TRBV5-8 combines with J gene TRBJ1-2; D gene ambiguous. This receptor was identified in a woman between 45 and 65 years old in good health and CMV-seropositive. Specimen: PBMCs. The CDR3 DNA is TGTGCCAGCAGCTTCCCGGCAGAGGCCTATGGCTACACCTTC. Residues: CASSFPAEAYGYTF.